This T cell receptor (beta chain) was documented in a study of T cell responses to AZD1222 COVID-19 vaccine. This clone showed up just once. Its antigen is unknown. CDR1 is SGHKS and CDR2 is YYEKEE in the germline V gene (reference sequence). Trimming took off 0 bases at V and 0 bases at J, with 10 bases between the two ends. This CDR3 is 15 amino acids long. Study-level findings and limits: Donor demographics were predominantly white British with a female majority; clonal diversity may be underestimated.

Profiled with immunoSEQ multiplex PCR; TCRdb holds only in-frame clones, not every one. The sample lists about 120,000 clones; around 85% were seen once. The starting material was peripheral blood, obtained on day 0 of AZD1222 vaccination. This TCR came from an adult in good health. The genes are TRBV5-5 and TRBJ2-7; D may be TRBD2 (5 bases). CDR3 nucleotide sequence: TGTGCCAGCAGCTTGGAGGACTTTGTCTCCTACGAGCAGTACTTC. Its translation: CASSLEDFVSYEQYF.